This T cell receptor (beta chain) came from a study of blood T cells in healthy people across ages. V lost 6 bases and J lost 6, with 15 bases in between. The CDR3 covers 13 residues. Germline lookup yields CDR1 SGHTA and CDR2 FQGNSA. Per-sample yields of isolated PBMCs were at least 6 million. Primed by a sample-barcoded 5' primer and a J-beta primer mix, a second PCR proceeded for 7 to 11 cycles. TCRdb reanalysed the 5' RACE reads using MiXCR and keeps one entry per CDR3 protein. Of around 870,000 distinct CDR3 sequences in the sample, 25% to 30% are singletons; the top ten hold roughly a sixth. General study findings and limits: Donors of long life had a larger count of naive CD4+ cells and greater diversity than aged donors.

This clonotype has a count of ten or more. The antigen is not known. The receptor was derived from a woman older than 75 in good health. The sample comprised blood. This chain uses TRBV7-2 with TRBJ2-7, with D tentatively TRBD1 (6 bases). CDR3 nucleotide sequence: TGTGCCAGCAGGCGATCCGGGACACTCGAGCAGTACTTC. It specifies CASRRSGTLEQYF.